Each of the 9 T cell receptor beta chains below was sequenced from the same sample in a study of identical twins. TCRdb processed the 5' RACE reads anew with MiXCR; each CDR3 protein has one entry. The sample has 350,000 to 450,000 distinct CDR3 sequences; 15% to 20% are singletons. Sequencing was carried out using naive T cells sorted from blood. The source is a man in his fifties or sixties in good health.

This clonotype was detected a few times. The chain uses TRBV11-2 and TRBJ2-7; the D gene is possibly TRBD2 (6 bases). CDR3 length: 14 amino acids. The V gene's germline CDR1 is SGHAT and CDR2 FQNNGV. The V end was cut by 5 bases, the J end by 0 bases, with 11 bases between. For the CDR3, the DNA is TGTGCCAGCAGCCAACAGACTAGCTCCTACGAGCAGTACTTC. It codes for CASSQQTSSYEQYF.

The chain couples TRBV2 to TRBJ2-1; D may be TRBD2 (5 bases). Germline V gene data show CDR1 as SNHLY and CDR2 as FYNNEI. CDR3 length: 13 amino acids. V was shortened by 7 bases and J by 7 bases, with 14 bases between the two germline ends. CDR3 nucleotide sequence: TGTGCCAGCACCGTCGGACTTTTTAATGAGCAGTTCTTC. Translating it yields CASTVGLFNEQFF.

This clonotype was recorded at least ten times. The chain links TRBV20-1 to TRBJ2-7, with D perhaps TRBD1 (6 bases). Between the trimmed V and J ends, which lost 2 bases and 4 bases, there was a span of 18 bases. The germline V gene has CDR1 DFQATT and CDR2 SNEGSKA (reference sequence). This CDR3 comprises 15 residues. CDR3 coding DNA: TGCAGTGCTAGATATAAGGGCAGGGGACCTTACGAGCAGTACTTC. As protein: CSARYKGRGPYEQYF.

This sequence joins TRBV18 and TRBJ2-3; no clear D gene. Between the trimmed V and J ends, which lost 1 base and 2 bases, there was a span of 7 bases. The germline CDR1 and CDR2 sequences are KGHSH and LQKENI. The CDR3 sequence is 14 residues long. CDR3 sequence reads: CASSPQTHTDTQYF. The CDR3 DNA follows: TGTGCCAGCTCACCACAGACCCACACAGATACGCAGTATTTT.

This chain uses TRBV6-1 with TRBJ2-7; 15 positions match TRBD2. V lost 9 bases, J lost 1 base, and 4 bases stayed unmatched. The length of the CDR3 is 15 residues. Germline V gives CDR1 MNHNS, CDR2 SASEGT. The CDR3 reads CASQGLAGGSYEQYF. DNA of the CDR3: TGTGCCAGTCAGGGACTAGCGGGGGGTTCCTACGAGCAGTACTTC.

The genes are TRBV4-1 and TRBJ1-4; D remains unclear. The CDR3 is 13 amino acids. Trimming pared 2 bases from V and 5 bases from J, leaving 6 bases between. Germline CDR1 reads MGHRA; CDR2 reads YSYEKL. This CDR3 is CASSQSPNEKLFF. The CDR3 bases are TGCGCCAGCAGCCAAAGCCCCAATGAAAAACTGTTTTTT.

This clonotype was detected ten times or more. J is TRBJ2-5 and V is TRBV29-1, with TRBD1 as a possible D gene (6 bases). The germline CDR1 and CDR2 sequences are SQVTM and ANQGSEA. Trimming removed 7 bases at V and 1 base at J, with 13 bases between. CDR3 length: 13 residues. In nucleotides, the CDR3 is TGCAGCGCTGCCACAGGGAGCCAAGAGACCCAGTACTTC. It is translated as CSAATGSQETQYF. Together with reference TRBV29-1 and TRBJ2-5, the CDR3 gives the full variable domain: SAVISQKPSRDICQRGTSLTIQCQVDSQVTMMFWYRQQPGQSLTLIATANQGSEATYESGFVIDKFPISRPNLTFSTLTVSNMSPEDSSIYLCSAATGSQETQYFGPGTRLLVL.

This clonotype has at least ten counts. The V call is TRBV12-3 or TRBV12-4, the J call TRBJ2-7; 14 bases align to TRBD2. Trimming removed 6 bases from V and 2 bases from J; junction bases left unmatched: 6. This CDR3 region has 16 residues. The DNA for the CDR3 is TGTGCCAGCAGCGGGACTAGCGGGGGAACTCCCTACGAGCAGTACTTC. It encodes CASSGTSGGTPYEQYF.

This clonotype was observed at least ten times. V and J are TRBV7-2 and TRBJ2-5; possible D gene TRBD2, 6 bases. V lost 6 bases to trimming and J lost 4 bases, with 15 bases between them. The CDR3 extends over 14 amino acids. The V gene's germline CDR1 is SGHTA and CDR2 FQGNSA. CDR3 DNA sequence: TGTGCCAGCAGTAGGAGCTGGGGGGTAGAGACCCAGTACTTC. It yields the protein CASSRSWGVETQYF. The variable domain in full, with the rest retrieved from reference TRBV7-2 and TRBJ2-5, is GAGVSQSPSNKVTEKGKDVELRCDPISGHTALYWYRQSLGQGLEFLIYFQGNSAPDKSGLPSDRFSAERTGGSVSTLTIQRTQQEDSAVYLCASSRSWGVETQYFGPGTRLLVL.